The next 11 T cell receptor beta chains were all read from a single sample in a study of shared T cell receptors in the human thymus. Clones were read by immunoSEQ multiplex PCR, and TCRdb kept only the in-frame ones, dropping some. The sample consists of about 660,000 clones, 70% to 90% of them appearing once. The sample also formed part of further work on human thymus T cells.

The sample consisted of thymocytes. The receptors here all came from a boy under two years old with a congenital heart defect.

The CDR3 protein is CASSRTDQETQYF. CDR3 sequence (DNA): TGTGCCAGCAGCCGGACAGATCAAGAGACCCAGTACTTC. The chain carries TRBV11-3 and TRBJ2-5, with a possible D match to TRBD1 (6 bases). The CDR3 runs to 13 residues. The germline gives CDR1 SGHNT, CDR2 YENEEA. The ends were cut back, 5 bases at V and 2 bases at J, with 9 bases in the middle.

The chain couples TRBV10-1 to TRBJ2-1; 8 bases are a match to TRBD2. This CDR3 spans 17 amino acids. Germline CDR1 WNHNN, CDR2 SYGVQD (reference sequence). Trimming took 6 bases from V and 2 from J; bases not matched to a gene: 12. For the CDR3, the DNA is TGCGCCAGCAGCGACGTTAGAGCGGGAGTTACCTACAATGAGCAGTTCTTC. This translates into CASSDVRAGVTYNEQFF.

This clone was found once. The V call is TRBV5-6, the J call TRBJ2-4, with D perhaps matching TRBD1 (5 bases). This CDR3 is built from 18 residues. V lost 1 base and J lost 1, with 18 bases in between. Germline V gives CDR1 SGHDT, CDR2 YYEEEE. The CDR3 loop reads CASSLRLGHKGAKNIQYF. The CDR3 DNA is TGTGCCAGCAGCTTGAGACTCGGACATAAGGGGGCCAAAAACATTCAGTACTTC. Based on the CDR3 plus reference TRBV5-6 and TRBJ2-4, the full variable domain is DAGVTQSPTHLIKTRGQQVTLRCSPKSGHDTVSWYQQALGQGPQFIFQYYEEEERQRGNFPDRFSGHQFPNYSSELNVNALLLGDSALYLCASSLRLGHKGAKNIQYFGAGTRLSVL.

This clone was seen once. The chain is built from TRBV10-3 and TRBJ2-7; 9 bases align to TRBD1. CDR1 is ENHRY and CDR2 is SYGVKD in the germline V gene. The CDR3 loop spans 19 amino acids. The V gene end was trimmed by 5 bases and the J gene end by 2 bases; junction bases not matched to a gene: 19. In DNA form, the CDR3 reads TGTGCCATCAGTAGACGGACAGGGGTCCTCCCGTTCACCCCCTACGAGCAGTACTTC. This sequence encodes CAISRRTGVLPFTPYEQYF.

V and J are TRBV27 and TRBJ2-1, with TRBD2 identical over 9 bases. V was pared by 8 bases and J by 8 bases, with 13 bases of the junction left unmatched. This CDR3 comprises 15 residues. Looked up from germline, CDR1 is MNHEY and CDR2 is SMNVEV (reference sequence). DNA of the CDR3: TGTGCCAGCGGCCGGGCGGGAGGGCGCCCGCATGAGCAGTTCTTC. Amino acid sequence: CASGRAGGRPHEQFF.

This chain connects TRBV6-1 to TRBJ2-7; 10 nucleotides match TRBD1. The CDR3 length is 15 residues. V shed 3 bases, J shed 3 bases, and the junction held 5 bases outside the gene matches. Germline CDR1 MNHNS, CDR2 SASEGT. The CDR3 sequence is CASSEKRTGGYEQYF. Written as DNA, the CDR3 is TGTGCCAGCAGTGAGAAAAGGACAGGGGGCTACGAGCAGTACTTC.

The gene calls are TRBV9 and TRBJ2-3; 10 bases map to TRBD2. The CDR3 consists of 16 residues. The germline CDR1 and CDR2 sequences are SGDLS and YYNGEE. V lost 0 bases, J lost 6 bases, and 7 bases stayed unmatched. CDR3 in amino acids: CASSVAPSGRGDTQYF. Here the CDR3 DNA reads TGTGCCAGCAGCGTAGCTCCTAGCGGGAGAGGGGATACGCAGTATTTT.

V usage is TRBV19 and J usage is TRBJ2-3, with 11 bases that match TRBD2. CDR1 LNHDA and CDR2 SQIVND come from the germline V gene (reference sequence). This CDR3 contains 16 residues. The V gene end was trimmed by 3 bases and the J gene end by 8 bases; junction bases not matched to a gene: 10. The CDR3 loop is CASSIPPSGRPGTQYF. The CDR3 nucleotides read TGTGCCAGTAGTATCCCTCCTAGCGGGAGGCCCGGTACGCAGTATTTT.

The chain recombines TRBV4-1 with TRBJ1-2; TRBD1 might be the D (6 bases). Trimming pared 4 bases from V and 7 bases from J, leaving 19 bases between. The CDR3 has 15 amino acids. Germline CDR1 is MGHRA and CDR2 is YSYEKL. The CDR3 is CASSPGWRTAAGYTF. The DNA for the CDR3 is TGCGCCAGCAGCCCAGGGTGGCGGACAGCGGCTGGCTACACCTTC.

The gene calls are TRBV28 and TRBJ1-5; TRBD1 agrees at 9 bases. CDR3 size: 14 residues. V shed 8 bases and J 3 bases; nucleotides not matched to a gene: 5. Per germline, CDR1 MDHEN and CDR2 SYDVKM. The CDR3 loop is CASGTGTYNQPQHF. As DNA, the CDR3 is TGTGCCAGCGGGACAGGGACCTACAATCAGCCCCAGCATTTT. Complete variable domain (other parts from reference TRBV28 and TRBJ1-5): DVKVTQSSRYLVKRTGEKVFLECVQDMDHENMFWYRQDPGLGLRLIYFSYDVKMKEKGDIPEGYSVSREKKERFSLILESASTNQTSMYLCASGTGTYNQPQHFGDGTRLSIL.

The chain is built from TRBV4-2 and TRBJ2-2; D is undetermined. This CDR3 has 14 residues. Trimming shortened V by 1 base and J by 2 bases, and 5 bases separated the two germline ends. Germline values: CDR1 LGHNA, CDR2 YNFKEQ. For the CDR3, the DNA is TGTGCCAGCAGCCAAGCCCTTAACACCGGGGAGCTGTTTTTT. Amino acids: CASSQALNTGELFF.